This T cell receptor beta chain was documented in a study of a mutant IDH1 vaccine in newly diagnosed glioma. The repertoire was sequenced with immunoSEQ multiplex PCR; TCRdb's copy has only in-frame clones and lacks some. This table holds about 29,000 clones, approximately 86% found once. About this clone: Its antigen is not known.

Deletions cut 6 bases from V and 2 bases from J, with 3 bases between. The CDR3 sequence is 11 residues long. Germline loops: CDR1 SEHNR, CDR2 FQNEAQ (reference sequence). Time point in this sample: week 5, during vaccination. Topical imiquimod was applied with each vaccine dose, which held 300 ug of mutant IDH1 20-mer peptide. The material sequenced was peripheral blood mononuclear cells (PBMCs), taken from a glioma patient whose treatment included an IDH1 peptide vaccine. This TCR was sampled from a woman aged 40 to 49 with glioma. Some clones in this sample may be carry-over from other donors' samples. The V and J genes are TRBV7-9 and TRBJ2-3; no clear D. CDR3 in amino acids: CASSHTDTQYF. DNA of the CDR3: TGTGCCAGCAGTCACACAGATACGCAGTATTTT.